One sample yielded the 27 T cell receptor beta chains listed below, sequenced in a study of human T cells and chemical hapten exposure. TCRdb re-called the RACE reads through MiXCR, storing one row per CDR3 protein. The sample includes 200,000 to 300,000 distinct CDR3 sequences, more than 6.5% of them seen just once. Described time point: pre-sensitization, week 0. Treatment defined: therapeutic diphenylcyclopropenone sensitization with weekly scalp DPC. This material consisted of whole blood, taken in connection with sensitization to the hapten diphenylcyclopropenone (DPC). The receptors here all came from a woman aged 35 to 49 with alopecia areata. Some clones in this sample may be carry-over from other donors' samples.

This clonotype was seen only a few times. This chain connects TRBV28 to TRBJ2-1; D possibly corresponds to TRBD2 (6 bases). Germline CDR1 and CDR2: MDHEN and SYDVKM. V was trimmed by 8 bases and J by 2 bases, leaving 10 bases between them. This CDR3 has 13 residues. This CDR3 is CASGGITYNEQFF. The CDR3 bases are TGTGCCAGCGGAGGGATAACCTACAATGAGCAGTTCTTC.

A few counts support this clonotype. The chain joins TRBV27 to TRBJ1-5, with a weak D call TRBD1 (5 bases). CDR3 size: 15 residues. V lost 3 bases, J lost 4 bases, and 13 bases lay in between. Per germline, CDR1 MNHEY and CDR2 SMNVEV (reference sequence). CDR3 in DNA: TGTGCCAGCAGTTTGCAGGGAAAAGGGAATCAGCCCCAGCATTTT. Encoded protein: CASSLQGKGNQPQHF.

This clonotype has just a few counts. The V gene is TRBV12-3 or TRBV12-4, the J gene TRBJ2-7; possibly TRBD2 for D (6 bases). CDR3 size: 12 residues. Deletions cut 3 bases from V and 7 bases from J, with 10 bases between. CDR3 in amino acids: CASSLTRDEQYF. The CDR3 DNA follows: TGTGCCAGCAGTTTGACTAGAGATGAGCAGTACTTC.

This clonotype showed up many times. The gene calls are TRBV6-2 or TRBV6-3 and TRBJ2-3, with 10 bases that match TRBD2. CDR3 length: 18 amino acids. The V segment lost 7 bases and the J segment 4 bases; nucleotides outside the gene matches: 17. CDR1 and CDR2 from the germline V gene are MNHEY and SVGEGT. CDR3 sequence: CASTPLPASGSSPDTQYF. The CDR3 DNA follows: TGTGCCAGCACCCCCCTGCCGGCTAGCGGGAGTTCCCCAGATACGCAGTATTTT.

In this sample, this clonotype turned up many times. This chain links TRBV5-1 with TRBJ2-7; D possibly matches TRBD1 or TRBD2 (5 bases each). Trimming removed 0 bases at V and 5 bases at J, with 12 bases between. Germline V gene sequence: CDR1 SGHRS, CDR2 YFSETQ. CDR3 size: 14 residues. This CDR3 reads CASSLGGLRDEQYF. The CDR3 region has the DNA TGCGCCAGCAGCTTGGGGGGGTTGCGCGACGAGCAGTACTTC.

The V gene is TRBV4-3, the J gene TRBJ1-1; D gene unclear. The germline CDR1 and CDR2 sequences are LGHNA and YSLEER. This CDR3 is 14 amino acids long. V lost 1 base, J lost 1 base, and 7 bases lay in between. This CDR3 is CASSQASWNTEAFF. DNA of the CDR3: TGCGCCAGCAGCCAAGCTTCATGGAACACTGAAGCTTTCTTT.

The rearrangement links TRBV2 to TRBJ1-2, with D perhaps TRBD1 (6 bases). Germline loops: CDR1 SNHLY, CDR2 FYNNEI. Between the trimmed V and J ends, which lost 4 bases and 1 base, there was a span of 7 bases. This CDR3 is 13 amino acids long. The CDR3 protein is CASSGQVNYGYTF. DNA for the CDR3: TGTGCCAGCAGTGGACAGGTTAACTATGGCTACACCTTC.

In nucleotides, the CDR3 is TGTGCCAGCAGTGATTTTCACAATGAGCAGTTCTTC. Translated: CASSDFHNEQFF. This rearrangement joins TRBV6-1 to TRBJ2-1; D is ambiguous. V shed 3 bases and J shed 5 bases, with 5 bases lying between them. The germline V gene has CDR1 MNHNS and CDR2 SASEGT. This CDR3 is 12 amino acids long.

This clonotype was seen repeatedly, ten times or more. The rearrangement joins TRBV7-9 to TRBJ2-7; D is possibly TRBD1 (6 bases). Germline-derived CDR1 and CDR2 are SEHNR and FQNEAQ (reference sequence). This CDR3 spans 12 amino acids. Trimming removed 4 bases at V and 6 bases at J, with 10 bases between. CDR3 in amino acids: CASSSRGGEQYF. As DNA, the CDR3 is TGTGCCAGCAGCTCTAGAGGGGGCGAGCAGTACTTC.

This chain joins TRBV25-1 and TRBJ1-6; tentative D call: TRBD1 (5 bases). The CDR3 contains 15 residues. CDR1 is MGHDK, CDR2 SYGVNS, per germline. V was clipped by 7 bases and J by 0 bases, with 10 bases between them. CDR3 coding DNA: TGTGCCAGCATGTCAGGGAGCTCCTATAATTCACCCCTCCACTTT. The encoded protein is CASMSGSSYNSPLHF.

This clonotype came up many times. The chain uses TRBV7-6 and TRBJ2-1, with 11 bases matching TRBD2. V lost 5 bases to trimming and J lost 6 bases; unmatched junction nucleotides: 9. Germline V gene lookup returns CDR1 SGHVS and CDR2 FNYEAQ. The CDR3 runs 16 residues. This CDR3 is CASSPADLAGGNEQFF. The DNA for the CDR3 is TGTGCCAGCAGCCCAGCGGATCTAGCGGGAGGCAATGAGCAGTTCTTC. The whole variable domain, filled in from reference TRBV7-6 and TRBJ2-1, reads GAGVSQSPRYKVTKRGQDVALRCDPISGHVSLYWYRQALGQGPEFLTYFNYEAQQDKSGLPNDRFSAERPEGSISTLTIQRTEQRDSAMYRCASSPADLAGGNEQFFGPGTRLTVL.

The chain employs TRBV27 and TRBJ1-2, with 9 positions matching TRBD1. Per the germline V gene, CDR1 is MNHEY and CDR2 is SMNVEV (reference sequence). V shed 5 bases, J shed 2 bases, and the junction held 3 bases outside the gene matches. This CDR3 spans 14 amino acids. The CDR3 loop is CASSHGQGNYGYTF. CDR3 in DNA: TGTGCCAGCAGTCACGGACAGGGGAACTATGGCTACACCTTC.

This clonotype was recorded a few times. The rearrangement joins TRBV6-5 to TRBJ2-7; 8 bases are a match to TRBD1. The CDR3 consists of 15 residues. Germline CDR1 and CDR2: MNHEY and SVGAGI. Losses at the gene ends were 4 bases for V and 3 bases for J; bases not matched to a gene: 8. The CDR3 region is CASSSHGTGYYEQYF. Here the CDR3 DNA reads TGTGCCAGCAGTTCACACGGGACAGGTTACTACGAGCAGTACTTC.

This clonotype was counted many times. V usage is TRBV6-2 or TRBV6-3 and J usage is TRBJ1-4; 7 bases line up with TRBD1. The trim removed 6 bases at V and 8 bases at J, leaving 9 bases unmatched. CDR1 is MNHEY and CDR2 is SVGEGT in the germline V gene. There are 14 residues in the CDR3. CDR3 protein: CASRPKRGGEKLFF. CDR3 nucleotide sequence: TGTGCCAGCAGACCGAAAAGAGGGGGCGAAAAACTGTTTTTT.

This clonotype was seen a handful of times. V usage is TRBV20-1 and J usage is TRBJ2-7; 13 nucleotides line up with TRBD2. The CDR3 contains 17 residues. Germline CDR1 reads DFQATT; CDR2 reads SNEGSKA (reference sequence). Unmatched junction bases numbered 11, after V lost 4 bases and J lost 2 bases. This CDR3 is CSAIGTSGTREAYEQYF. The DNA of the CDR3 is TGCAGTGCTATCGGGACTAGCGGGACCCGAGAGGCCTACGAGCAGTACTTC.

This clonotype was seen many times. The chain recombines TRBV6-2 or TRBV6-3 with TRBJ2-7; 12 nucleotides agree with TRBD2. The CDR3 loop spans 16 amino acids. V gave up 6 bases and J gave up 2 bases; unmatched junction bases: 8. Germline values: CDR1 MNHEY, CDR2 SVGEGT. CDR3 amino acids: CASRDETSGSTYEQYF. The CDR3 bases are TGTGCCAGCAGGGACGAGACTAGCGGGAGTACCTACGAGCAGTACTTC.

V is TRBV28 and J is TRBJ2-3; TRBD1 matches 10 bases. This CDR3 has 17 residues. CDR1 is MDHEN and CDR2 is SYDVKM in the germline V gene. Trimming at V came to 7 bases and at J to 2 bases, leaving 12 bases not matched to a gene. CDR3 nucleotides: TGTGCCAGCACGCCGGGACAGGGGCCCGTATCCACAGATACGCAGTATTTT. Translated, it gives CASTPGQGPVSTDTQYF.

This rearrangement joins TRBV6-2 or TRBV6-3 to TRBJ2-1, with TRBD2 as a possible D gene (5 bases). This CDR3 contains 16 residues. From germline, CDR1 is MNHEY and CDR2 SVGEGT. Trimming left V 1 base short and J 3 bases short, with 13 bases between. The CDR3 coding sequence is TGTGCCAGCAGTTACTTGGCGCGGGCCCGCTACAATGAGCAGTTCTTC. Protein: CASSYLARARYNEQFF.

This clonotype was seen only a few times. The gene calls are TRBV20-1 and TRBJ2-4, with D uncertain. V shed 1 base and J shed 0 bases, with 7 bases lying between them. CDR3 length equals 14 residues. In germline, CDR1 is DFQATT, CDR2 SNEGSKA (reference sequence). The CDR3, as DNA: TGCAGTGCTAGAGTTTCCCAAGCCAAAAACATTCAGTACTTC. Its translation is CSARVSQAKNIQYF.

This clonotype occurred many times. J is TRBJ2-4 and V is TRBV12-3 or TRBV12-4; D remains ambiguous. This CDR3 has 12 amino acids. Deletions cut 6 bases from V and 5 bases from J, with 8 bases between. DNA of the CDR3: TGTGCCAGCAGCGGGTCCCAAAACATTCAGTACTTC. Its protein product is CASSGSQNIQYF.

The chain uses TRBV2 and TRBJ2-5; no clear D gene. V lost 6 bases to trimming and J lost 2 bases, with 7 bases between them. The CDR3 sequence is 12 residues long. CDR1 SNHLY and CDR2 FYNNEI come from the germline V gene. The CDR3 region has the DNA TGTGCCAGCAGCCGACAACAAGAGACCCAGTACTTC. This codes for CASSRQQETQYF.

This chain joins TRBV7-9 and TRBJ2-3, with D perhaps TRBD1 or TRBD2 (5 bases each). Trimming took 5 bases from V and 3 from J, leaving 12 bases between them. Germline CDR1 and CDR2: SEHNR and FQNEAQ (reference sequence). This CDR3 has 14 residues. The CDR3: CASSRGVVTDTQYF. The DNA of the CDR3 is TGTGCCAGCAGCCGAGGGGTAGTGACAGATACGCAGTATTTT.

In nucleotides, the CDR3 is TGTGCCAGCAGCCGACTAGCGGAGGCCACCGGGGAGCTGTTTTTT. Translating it yields CASSRLAEATGELFF. The V gene is TRBV7-2, the J gene TRBJ2-2; 9 bases line up with TRBD2. CDR1 and CDR2 from the germline V gene are SGHTA and FQGNSA. The CDR3 extends over 15 amino acids. Trimming at V came to 5 bases and at J to 4 bases, leaving 5 bases not matched to a gene.

This chain connects TRBV7-9 to TRBJ1-1; 8 bases line up with TRBD1. J lost 6 bases, V lost 2 bases, and 5 bases had no gene match. In germline, CDR1 is SEHNR, CDR2 FQNEAQ (reference sequence). The CDR3 is 14 amino acids. In DNA, the CDR3 is TGTGCCAGCAGCTTACAGGGGGCGTCCTCTGAAGCTTTCTTT. This gives the protein CASSLQGASSEAFF.

This clonotype was detected a few times. The chain joins TRBV7-9 to TRBJ2-1, with 15 positions matching TRBD2. The trim removed 5 bases at V and 9 bases at J, leaving 8 bases unmatched. Looked up from germline, CDR1 is SEHNR and CDR2 is FQNEAQ (reference sequence). The CDR3 has 16 amino acids. The CDR3 loop is CASSPRTSGRVGEQFF. CDR3 DNA sequence: TGTGCCAGCAGCCCTCGGACTAGCGGGAGGGTCGGTGAGCAGTTCTTC.

This chain connects TRBV6-5 to TRBJ1-2; 10 bases fit TRBD1. Per germline, CDR1 MNHEY and CDR2 SVGAGI. V shed 5 bases, J shed 5 bases, and the junction held 5 bases outside the gene matches. The CDR3 has 14 residues. CDR3 loop: CASSRQGAGYGYTF. As DNA, the CDR3 is TGTGCCAGCAGTAGACAGGGGGCAGGGTATGGCTACACCTTC.

This clonotype was seen ten or more times. The gene calls are TRBV11-3 and TRBJ1-1, with 9 bases matching TRBD1. The CDR3 consists of 14 residues. The germline CDR1 and CDR2 sequences are SGHNT and YENEEA. V lost 5 bases, J lost 7 bases, and 8 bases stayed unmatched. The CDR3 reads CASSVTGTGSEAFF. CDR3 bases: TGTGCCAGCAGCGTGACCGGGACAGGGAGTGAAGCTTTCTTT.